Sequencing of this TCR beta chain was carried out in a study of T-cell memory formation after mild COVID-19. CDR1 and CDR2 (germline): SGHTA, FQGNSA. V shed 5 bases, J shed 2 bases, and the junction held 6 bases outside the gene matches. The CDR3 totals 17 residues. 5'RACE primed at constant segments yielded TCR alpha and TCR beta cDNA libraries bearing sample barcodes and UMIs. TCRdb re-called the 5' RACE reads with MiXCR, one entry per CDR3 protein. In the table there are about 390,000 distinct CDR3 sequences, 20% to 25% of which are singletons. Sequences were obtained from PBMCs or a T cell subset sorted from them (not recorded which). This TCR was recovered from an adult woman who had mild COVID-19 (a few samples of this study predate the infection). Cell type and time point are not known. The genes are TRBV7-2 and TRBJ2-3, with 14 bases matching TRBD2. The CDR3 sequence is CASSRGLAGAATDTQYF. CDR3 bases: TGTGCCAGCAGCAGGGGACTAGCGGGAGCCGCCACAGATACGCAGTATTTT.